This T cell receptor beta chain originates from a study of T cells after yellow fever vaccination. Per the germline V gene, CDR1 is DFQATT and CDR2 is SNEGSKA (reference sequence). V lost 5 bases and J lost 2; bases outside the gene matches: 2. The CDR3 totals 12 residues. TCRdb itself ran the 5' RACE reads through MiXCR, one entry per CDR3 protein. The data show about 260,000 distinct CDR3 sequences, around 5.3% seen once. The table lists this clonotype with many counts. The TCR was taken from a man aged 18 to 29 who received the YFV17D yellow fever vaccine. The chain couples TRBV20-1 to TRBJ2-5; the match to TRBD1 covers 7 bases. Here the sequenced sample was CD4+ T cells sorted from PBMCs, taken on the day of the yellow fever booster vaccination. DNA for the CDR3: TGCAGTGCTGGGACAGATCAAGAGACCCAGTACTTC. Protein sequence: CSAGTDQETQYF.